This T cell receptor beta chain was obtained from a study of T cells in Graves' hyperthyroidism and ophthalmopathy (dated by TCRdb to about 2019). Background on the whole study: To identify TCR V-J signatures that set the groups apart, the researchers used a discovery cohort of about a hundred patients, made up of around 42 with Graves' ophthalmopathy and about 60 with stable Graves' hyperthyroidism. The paper describes TCR Vbeta CDR3 sequencing of 130 to 150 peripheral blood samples, made up of roughly 45 ophthalmopathy patients, 70 to 75 hyperthyroidism patients and 17 progressor patients. Thyroid tissue and blood T-cell repertoires from about 6 Graves' hyperthyroidism patients were also compared in the study. An independent validation cohort of 18 to 20 hyperthyroidism patients and roughly 16 patients who later progressed to ophthalmopathy tested prospective prediction of ophthalmopathy. The approximately 98 discovery patients were randomly divided into training and test sets at a 7:3 ratio. Once sampling was done, hyperthyroidism patients were given methimazole at a starting dose of 30 mg daily, whereas ophthalmopathy patients were given high-dose intravenous methylprednisolone. Paper-wide results and their limitations: Blood samples also contained most of the expanded thyroid clonotypes (frequency above 0.001), which suggests that blood repertoires may reflect thyroid immune responses. A model built on a 13 V-J signature distinguished ophthalmopathy from stable hyperthyroidism, reaching around 88% sensitivity and 81.08% specificity in cross-validation and 80%/75% in testing. During validation, the model predicted progression to ophthalmopathy a median of about 6.5 months ahead of onset, with around 65% sensitivity and 72% to 80% specificity. No statistical method was used to set the sample size in advance, and investigators knew the group allocation.

TCR beta CDR3 regions were amplified from RNA transcripts. A first-round RT-PCR of the TCR CDR3 used the HTBI primer set with the Qiagen OneStep RT-PCR kit. Libraries were constructed in a second round of multiplex PCR, after which size selection and purification were carried out. The libraries were sequenced on an Illumina HiSeq2000 using paired-end 100 bp reads. The published analysis was carried out like this. Raw data were processed with SOAPnuke, discarding reads with adapters, uncalled bases, mean Phred below 15, or no exact constant-primer or identifier match. COPE v1.2.5 was used to merge high-quality paired reads, and clonotypes were defined as unique nucleotide sequences. MiTCR v1.1 was used to align clonotypes to the IMGT TRBV, TRBD and TRBJ reference segments. Analysis was restricted to V-J combinations with a frequency above 0.0001, which covered 99.2% of repertoires. A TCS score was defined as the ratio of F50 (clonal expansion) to E x V (chaos), with BLOSUM62-based TCRdist applied between CDR3 peptides within each V-J. Welch's t-statistics and random forest reduced several hundred V-J features to under 15, which were used in a naive Bayes classifier (R e1071). TCRdb cleaned the public reads at Q25 with fastp, built clones with MiXCR and kept in-frame beta chains. Rows merge per CDR3 protein into single entries with the most common DNA and genes. The V and J calls were not made by the authors but by TCRdb's processing. In this sample the table shows 560,000 or so distinct CDR3 sequences, more than 45% of which occur a single time. The ten largest clones take up 6.5% to 9% of the sample.

From its cysteine to its phenylalanine, the CDR3 spans 16 amino acids. The sequence is cut down to CDR3 DNA, 48 bases in frame from base 1. At the junction V is shortened by 6 bases and J by 0 bases, with 15 bases in between. In the germline V gene, CDR1 corresponds to SGHTA and CDR2 to FQGNSA. Graves' hyperthyroidism was defined as stable when no progression to ophthalmopathy occurred over 18 months of follow-up. Hyperthyroidism patients were newly diagnosed, had a disease duration of under 2 months, and were aged 18 to 65 years. Patients with uncontrolled infections, other autoimmune diseases, pregnancy or lactation were excluded. Diagnoses were established on the basis of clinical symptoms, serum thyroxine and TRAb, thyroid ultrasound, and orbital computed tomography. Total RNA was extracted with Trizol reagent, and quality was checked on an Agilent 2100 Bioanalyzer. Of note for this clonotype: Its antigen remains unidentified. Within one base of it there is no much larger clone, and no base qualities were kept.

The sample was peripheral blood or thyroid tissue (not recorded which). The receptor chain draws on TRBV7-2 and TRBJ1-3, with no confidently assigned D gene. The TCR was taken from a woman under 30 with Graves' hyperthyroidism. Donor details come from another sample of the same person, matched by shared clones. The CDR3 reads CASRKERTGSGNTIYF. DNA sequence: TGTGCCAGCAGAAAAGAGCGGACCGGCTCTGGAAACACCATATATTTT.